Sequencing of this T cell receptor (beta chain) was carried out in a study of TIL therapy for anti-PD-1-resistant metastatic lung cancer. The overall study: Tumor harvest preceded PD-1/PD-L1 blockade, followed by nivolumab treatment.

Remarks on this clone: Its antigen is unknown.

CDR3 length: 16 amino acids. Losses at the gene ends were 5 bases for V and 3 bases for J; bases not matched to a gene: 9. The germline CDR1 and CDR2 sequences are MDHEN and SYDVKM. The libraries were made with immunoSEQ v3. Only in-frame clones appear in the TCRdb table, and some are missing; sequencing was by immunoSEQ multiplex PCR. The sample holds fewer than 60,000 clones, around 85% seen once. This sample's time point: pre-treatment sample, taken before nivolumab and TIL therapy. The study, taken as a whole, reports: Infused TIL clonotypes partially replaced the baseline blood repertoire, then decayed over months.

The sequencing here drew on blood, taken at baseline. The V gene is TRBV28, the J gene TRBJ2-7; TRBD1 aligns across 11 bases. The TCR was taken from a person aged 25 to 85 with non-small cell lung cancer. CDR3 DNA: TGTGCCAGCAGTCCCTACTCCGGGACAGGGGGCTACGAGCAGTACTTC. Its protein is CASSPYSGTGGYEQYF.